This record concerns one TCR beta chain sequence. Germline V lookup: CDR1 SNHLY, CDR2 FYNNEI. V shed 6 bases and J shed 3 bases, with 11 bases lying between them. The CDR3 totals 14 residues. These data come from a study of identical twins. TCRdb used MiXCR to reprocess the 5' RACE reads, holding one entry per CDR3 protein. This table has approximately 220,000 distinct CDR3 sequences, 9.4% appearing once. The chain couples TRBV2 to TRBJ2-2; D might be TRBD1 (6 bases). The sequenced material came from memory (CD45RO+) T cells sorted from blood. The TCR was taken from a woman under 30 in good health. In DNA form, the CDR3 reads TGTGCCAGCAGGGCCCAGGGGTACACCGGGGAGCTGTTTTTT. It encodes CASRAQGYTGELFF.